The subject of this entry is one T cell receptor (beta chain). Generated by immunoSEQ multiplex PCR, the TCRdb table keeps only in-frame clones and is missing some. The sample consists of some 200,000 clones, around 91% of them appearing once. The data were obtained in a study of blood T cell repertoires in COVID-19. For the study at large: The cDNA or gDNA used as material had been derived from T cells, B-cell-depleted T cells, or PBMCs.

Germline V gives CDR1 SGHDT, CDR2 YYEEEE. The J segment lost 9 bases and the V segment lost 0 bases, leaving 9 bases of the junction unmatched. This CDR3 region has 15 residues. The sequence was collected from a woman aged 40-49 years with acute or convalescent COVID-19. V is TRBV5-6 and J is TRBJ2-1; 7 bases map to TRBD1. The material sequenced was peripheral blood. CDR3 loop: CASSLVDRPAGEQFF. The CDR3 coding sequence is TGTGCCAGCAGCTTGGTGGACAGGCCGGCCGGTGAGCAGTTCTTC.